These 15 T cell receptor beta chains originate from one sample sequenced in a study of T cells after yellow fever vaccination (dated by TCRdb to between 2017 and 2020). The intended sense of this specimen's treatment or condition label: live attenuated yellow fever vaccine strain. Library creation used 5' RACE. TCRdb records Illumina NovaSeq 6000 as the sequencer. In-frame beta chains were kept once TCRdb had trimmed the public reads at Q25 with fastp and called clones with MiXCR. Each record represents a unique CDR3 protein, reported with the most common genes and DNA among its rows. For this sample there are about 220,000 distinct CDR3 sequences; 3% to 4% appear just once. The top ten hold roughly 3% of the sample. The material was CD4+ T cells sorted from PBMCs, obtained 10 days after the yellow fever booster vaccination. These receptors were collected from a man aged 18-30 years who received the YFV17D yellow fever vaccine.

This clonotype was picked up a small number of times. The chain is built from TRBV6-4 and TRBJ2-2, with 9 nucleotides matching TRBD2. The CDR3 loop spans 14 amino acids. V shed 3 bases and J 4 bases; nucleotides not matched to a gene: 0. Per germline, CDR1 MRHNA and CDR2 SNTAGT. CDR3 sequence: CASSEGLATGELFF. The DNA for the CDR3 is TGTGCCAGCAGTGAGGGACTAGCCACCGGGGAGCTGTTTTTT.

This clonotype has ten or more counts. V and J are TRBV7-2 and TRBJ2-7; D is ambiguous. Germline CDR1 and CDR2: SGHTA and FQGNSA. CDR3 length equals 14 residues. The V gene lost 1 base and the J gene lost 3 bases, with 10 bases spanning the gap. The CDR3, as DNA: TGTGCCAGCAGCTTAGATCCCTTATACTACGAGCAGTACGTC. Its protein is CASSLDPLYYEQYV.

The chain links TRBV7-6 to TRBJ1-3; D perhaps matches TRBD1 (6 bases). The V end was cut by 1 base, the J end by 7 bases, with 14 bases between. Germline CDR1 reads SGHVS; CDR2 reads FNYEAQ. The CDR3 is 15 residues long. Here the CDR3 DNA reads TGTGCCAGCAGCTTAGAAGGGGGTCGAAGGAACACCATATATTTT. Translation: CASSLEGGRRNTIYF.

This clonotype was counted ten times or more. CDR3 sequence: CASSRGASGEQFF. The CDR3 DNA reads TGTGCCAGCAGCAGGGGGGCCTCGGGGGAGCAGTTCTTC. The chain is built from TRBV7-2 and TRBJ2-1, with D possibly being TRBD1 or TRBD2 (6 bases each). V lost 5 bases and J lost 10, with 15 bases in between. The CDR3 length is 13 residues. Germline V gene lookup returns CDR1 SGHTA and CDR2 FQGNSA.

This clonotype was seen at least ten times. The genes are TRBV5-1 and TRBJ1-5; D not certain. The CDR3 contains 14 residues. Trimming took off 0 bases at V and 5 bases at J, with 9 bases between the two ends. The germline V gene encodes CDR1 SGHRS and CDR2 YFSETQ. The CDR3 is CASSLGVSDQPQHF. The CDR3 DNA reads as TGCGCCAGCAGCTTGGGGGTAAGTGATCAGCCCCAGCATTTT.

This clonotype showed up just a few times. The chain employs TRBV27 and TRBJ1-5; 8 positions match TRBD1. Germline CDR1 is MNHEY and CDR2 is SMNVEV (reference sequence). Trimming took 4 bases from V and 9 from J; bases not matched to a gene: 8. This CDR3 spans 14 amino acids. In DNA form, the CDR3 reads TGTGCCAGCAGTTGGCAGGGGGCCGTGGGGCCCCAGCATTTT. Residues: CASSWQGAVGPQHF.

This clonotype occurred a few times. This sequence joins TRBV5-5 and TRBJ1-1, with D possibly TRBD1 on 6 matching bases. V was cut by 4 bases and J by 1 base, with 11 bases left in between. CDR1 is SGHKS and CDR2 is YYEKEE in the germline V gene (reference sequence). The length of the CDR3 is 14 residues. CDR3 DNA: TGTGCCAGCAGCGCAGAGACAGGGAACACTGAAGCTTTCTTT. It codes for CASSAETGNTEAFF.

This clonotype occurred many times. This sequence joins TRBV7-6 and TRBJ2-7; 10 bases agree with TRBD2. V lost 0 bases and J lost 3; bases outside the gene matches: 8. The CDR3 covers 17 residues. CDR1 is SGHVS, CDR2 FNYEAQ, per germline. The CDR3 DNA is TGTGCCAGCAGCTTAGCAGCGGGGGGGCCCCTTCTCTACGAGCAGTACTTC. Residues: CASSLAAGGPLLYEQYF.

The rearrangement joins TRBV7-9 to TRBJ1-2, with unresolved D. Germline CDR1 is SEHNR and CDR2 is FQNEAQ (reference sequence). V lost 6 bases, J lost 5 bases, and 16 bases lay in between. The length of the CDR3 is 14 residues. Here the CDR3 DNA reads TGTGCCAGCAGTCTCCTCGGAGGAAGATATGGCTACACCTTC. Its translation is CASSLLGGRYGYTF.

This clonotype was seen ten or more times. This chain connects TRBV5-6 to TRBJ2-7; D might be TRBD1 (6 bases). The V gene's germline CDR1 is SGHDT and CDR2 YYEEEE. V gave up 5 bases and J gave up 2 bases, with 17 bases separating them. CDR3 length: 15 amino acids. The CDR3 coding sequence is TGTGCCAGCAGGCGGGCCGGGGACATCCCCTACGAGCAGTACGTC. Translated, it gives CASRRAGDIPYEQYV.

This clonotype was seen only a few times. CDR3 DNA sequence: TGTGCCAGCAGTTTAGTCGGCCCTAGCGGGGGGTTCCACAATGAGCAGTTCTTC. It specifies CASSLVGPSGGFHNEQFF. The J gene is TRBJ2-1, the V gene TRBV12-3 or TRBV12-4; 11 nucleotides agree with TRBD2. This CDR3 region has 18 residues. The J segment lost 5 bases and the V segment lost 1 base, leaving 10 bases of the junction unmatched.

This clonotype was observed a few times. This sequence joins TRBV12-3 or TRBV12-4 and TRBJ1-1; 8 nucleotides agree with TRBD1. V lost 3 bases to trimming and J lost 6 bases; unmatched junction nucleotides: 6. CDR3 length: 14 residues. CDR3 bases: TGTGCCAGCAGTTTCCCAGGGGGCGCTTCTGAAGCTTTCTTT. Protein sequence: CASSFPGGASEAFF.

This clonotype was seen a few times. V gene TRBV7-2 combines with J gene TRBJ2-5, with D maybe TRBD1 (7 bases). There are 14 residues in the CDR3. With 5 bases removed from V and 6 bases from J, the gap between germline ends came to 16 bases. CDR1 SGHTA and CDR2 FQGNSA come from the germline V gene. CDR3 loop: CASSRGGGTKTQYF. CDR3 in DNA: TGTGCCAGCAGCCGAGGAGGGGGCACGAAGACCCAGTACTTC. Looking up the rest from reference TRBV7-2 and TRBJ2-5 gives the full variable domain: GAGVSQSPSNKVTEKGKDVELRCDPISGHTALYWYRQSLGQGLEFLIYFQGNSAPDKSGLPSDRFSAERTGGSVSTLTIQRTQQEDSAVYLCASSRGGGTKTQYFGPGTRLLVL.

This clonotype was found many times. This chain uses TRBV7-2 with TRBJ2-5; 7 bases are shared with TRBD1. CDR1 and CDR2 (germline): SGHTA, FQGNSA. CDR3 length: 14 amino acids. The J segment lost 4 bases and the V segment lost 0 bases, leaving 2 bases of the junction unmatched. The DNA for the CDR3 is TGTGCCAGCAGCTTAGCCGACAGGGTAGAGACCCAGTACTTC. Translating it yields CASSLADRVETQYF.

This clonotype showed up many times. The V call is TRBV6-2 or TRBV6-3, the J call TRBJ2-7; possible D gene TRBD1, 5 bases. The V gene lost 6 bases and the J gene lost 3 bases, with 9 bases spanning the gap. This CDR3 has 12 amino acids. Germline loops: CDR1 MNHEY, CDR2 SVGEGT. CDR3 amino acids: CASRDDSYEQYV. CDR3 sequence (DNA): TGTGCCAGCAGGGATGACAGCTACGAGCAGTACGTC.